This T cell receptor beta chain was identified in a study of T cell responses to AZD1222 COVID-19 vaccine. Findings of the study overall: A mostly white British donor set with more females was recruited, and clonal diversity was possibly underestimated. Reportedly, close to half of spike-specific TCRs are directed against unmutated variant regions. Without day 14 samples, only post-peak T cell repertoires were studied. Only a handful of AZD1222 recipients, several in all, had baseline seropositivity.

Details on this clone: Its antigen is undetermined.

The CDR3 loop spans 15 amino acids. CDR1 LNHDA and CDR2 SQIVND come from the germline V gene (reference sequence). The V end lost 1 base, the J end lost 6 bases, and 15 bases lay between the germline ends. Sequencing used immunoSEQ multiplex PCR; TCRdb keeps in-frame clones, though not all of them. Of some 120,000 clones in the sample, 70% to 90% were seen once. The sequence was obtained from an adult in good health. The rearrangement joins TRBV19 to TRBJ1-1; tentative D call: TRBD1 (5 bases). The sequences come from peripheral blood, collected on day 0 of AZD1222 vaccination. The CDR3 DNA follows: TGTGCCAGTAGTATAGGACCGGGAGGGGACCCTGAAGCTTTCTTT. Protein sequence: CASSIGPGGDPEAFF. The full variable domain, completed using reference TRBV19 and TRBJ1-1, is DGGITQSPKYLFRKEGQNVTLSCEQNLNHDAMYWYRQDPGQGLRLIYYSQIVNDFQKGDIAEGYSVSREKKESFPLTVTSAQKNPTAFYLCASSIGPGGDPEAFFGQGTRLTVV.